Shown below are 8 T cell receptor beta chains from a single sample sequenced in a study of T-cell memory formation after mild COVID-19. TCRdb re-called the 5' RACE reads through MiXCR, storing one row per CDR3 protein. The table has 400,000 to 500,000 distinct CDR3 sequences, approximately 18% seen once. The sequenced sample consisted of PBMCs or a T cell subset sorted from them (not recorded which). Every receptor here comes from a man between 18 and 29 years old who had mild COVID-19 (a few samples of this study predate the infection). Cell type and time point are not known.

This chain connects TRBV2 to TRBJ1-2, with D unresolved. V was cut by 10 bases and J by 1 base, with 16 bases left in between. Looked up from germline, CDR1 is SNHLY and CDR2 is FYNNEI. This CDR3 comprises 14 residues. The chain's CDR3 is CAISRRQNNYGYTF. Here the CDR3 DNA reads TGTGCCATCTCGCGACGGCAGAATAACTATGGCTACACCTTC.

The rearrangement uses TRBV6-5 and TRBJ1-2, with D possibly TRBD1 on 5 matching bases. This CDR3 is built from 15 residues. The germline V and J ends were trimmed by 2 bases and 4 bases, with 14 bases remaining between them. Germline CDR1 is MNHEY and CDR2 is SVGAGI. The CDR3 nucleotides are TGTGCCAGCAGTTACCGGGACGGCCTTCCCTATGGCTACACCTTC. This gives the protein CASSYRDGLPYGYTF.

This clonotype has a handful of counts. The chain is built from TRBV11-2 and TRBJ1-5, with a weak D call TRBD1 (5 bases). The CDR3 is 14 amino acids. Germline CDR1 and CDR2: SGHAT and FQNNGV. Trimming removed 6 bases from V and 15 bases from J, with 24 bases in between. The CDR3 loop is CASRVDMSAGETHF. DNA of the CDR3: TGTGCCAGCAGGGTGGACATGTCGGCCGGGGAAACGCATTTT.

A few counts support this clonotype. The chain has TRBV12-3 or TRBV12-4 and TRBJ2-3, with D unclear. This CDR3 comprises 14 residues. Trimming took off 2 bases at V and 1 base at J, with 7 bases between the two ends. The CDR3: CASSLNWRTDTQYF. As DNA, the CDR3 is TGTGCCAGCAGTTTAAACTGGCGCACAGATACGCAGTATTTT.

The chain joins TRBV4-1 to TRBJ1-6; a possible D gene is TRBD1 (5 bases). The germline V gene has CDR1 MGHRA and CDR2 YSYEKL. CDR3 size: 17 residues. The V end was cut by 4 bases, the J end by 3 bases, with 16 bases between. The CDR3 here is CASSLFGGIFYNSPLHF. CDR3 nucleotides: TGCGCCAGCAGCCTTTTTGGGGGGATTTTCTATAATTCACCCCTCCACTTT.

CDR3 loop: CASSQDADRVEQFF. In nucleotides, the CDR3 is TGCGCCAGCAGCCAAGACGCGGACAGGGTGGAGCAGTTCTTC. The rearrangement uses TRBV4-3 and TRBJ2-1; 8 positions agree with TRBD1. The CDR3 length is 14 residues. Looked up from germline, CDR1 is LGHNA and CDR2 is YSLEER. The V gene end was trimmed by 0 bases and the J gene end by 10 bases; junction bases not matched to a gene: 5.

This clonotype was picked up many times. The V and J genes are TRBV7-2 and TRBJ2-5; the D is unclear. The V and J ends lost 2 bases and 0 bases respectively, with 7 bases between them. The CDR3 extends over 14 amino acids. CDR1 and CDR2 (germline): SGHTA, FQGNSA. The CDR3 coding sequence is TGTGCCAGCAGCTTACGGCAGGACCAAGAGACCCAGTACTTC. It translates to CASSLRQDQETQYF.

The J gene is TRBJ2-1, the V gene TRBV20-1; D is undetermined. Germline V gene lookup returns CDR1 DFQATT and CDR2 SNEGSKA (reference sequence). Trimming left V 1 base short and J 10 bases short, with 14 bases between. CDR3 length equals 13 residues. CDR3 residues: CSARGLLLREQFF. CDR3 coding DNA: TGCAGTGCTAGAGGTCTCCTCCTAAGAGAGCAGTTCTTC.